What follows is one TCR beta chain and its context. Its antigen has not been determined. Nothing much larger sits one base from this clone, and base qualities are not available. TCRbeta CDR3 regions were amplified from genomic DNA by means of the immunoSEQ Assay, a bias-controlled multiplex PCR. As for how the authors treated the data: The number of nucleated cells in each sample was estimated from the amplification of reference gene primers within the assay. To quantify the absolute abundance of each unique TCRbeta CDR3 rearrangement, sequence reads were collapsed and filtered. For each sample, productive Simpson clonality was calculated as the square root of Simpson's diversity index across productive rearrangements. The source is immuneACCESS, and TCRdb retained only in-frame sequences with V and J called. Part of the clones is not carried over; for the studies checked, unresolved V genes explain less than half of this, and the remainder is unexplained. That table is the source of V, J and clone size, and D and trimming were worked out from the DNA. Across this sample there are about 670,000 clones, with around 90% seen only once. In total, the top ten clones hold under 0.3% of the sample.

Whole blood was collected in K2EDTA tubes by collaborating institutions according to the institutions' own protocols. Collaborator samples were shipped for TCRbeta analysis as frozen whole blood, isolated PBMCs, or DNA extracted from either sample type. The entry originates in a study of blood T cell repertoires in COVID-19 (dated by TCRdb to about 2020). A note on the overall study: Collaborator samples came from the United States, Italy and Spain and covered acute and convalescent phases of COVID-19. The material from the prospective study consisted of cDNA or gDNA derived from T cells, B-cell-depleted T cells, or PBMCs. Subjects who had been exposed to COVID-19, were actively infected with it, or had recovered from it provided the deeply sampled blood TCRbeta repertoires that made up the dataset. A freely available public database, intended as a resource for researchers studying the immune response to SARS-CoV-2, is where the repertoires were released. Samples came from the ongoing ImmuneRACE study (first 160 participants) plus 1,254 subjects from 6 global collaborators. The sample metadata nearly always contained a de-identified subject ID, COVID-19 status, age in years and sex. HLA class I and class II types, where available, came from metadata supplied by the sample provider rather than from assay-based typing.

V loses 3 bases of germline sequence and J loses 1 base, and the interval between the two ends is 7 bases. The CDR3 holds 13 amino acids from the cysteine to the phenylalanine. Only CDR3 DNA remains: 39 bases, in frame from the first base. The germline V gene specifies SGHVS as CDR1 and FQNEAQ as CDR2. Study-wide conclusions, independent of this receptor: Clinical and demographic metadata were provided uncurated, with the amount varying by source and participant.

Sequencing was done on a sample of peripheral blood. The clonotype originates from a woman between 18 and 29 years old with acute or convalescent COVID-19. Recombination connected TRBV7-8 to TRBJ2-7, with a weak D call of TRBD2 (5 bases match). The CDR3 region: CASSFGGSYEQYF. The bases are TGTGCCAGCAGCTTCGGAGGATCCTACGAGCAGTACTTC.